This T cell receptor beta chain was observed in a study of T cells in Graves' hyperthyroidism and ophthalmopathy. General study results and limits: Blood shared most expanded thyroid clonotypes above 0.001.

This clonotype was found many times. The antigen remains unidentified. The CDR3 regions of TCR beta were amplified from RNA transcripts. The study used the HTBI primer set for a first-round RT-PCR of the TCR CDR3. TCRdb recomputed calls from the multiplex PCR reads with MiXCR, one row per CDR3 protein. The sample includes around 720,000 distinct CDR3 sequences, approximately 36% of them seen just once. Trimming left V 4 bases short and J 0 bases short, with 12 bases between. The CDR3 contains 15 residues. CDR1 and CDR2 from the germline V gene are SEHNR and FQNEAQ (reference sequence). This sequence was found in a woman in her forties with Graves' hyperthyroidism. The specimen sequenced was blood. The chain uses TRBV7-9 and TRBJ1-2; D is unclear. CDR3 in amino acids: CASSSPTSSNYGYTF. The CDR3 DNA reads TGTGCCAGCAGCTCACCCACAAGTTCTAACTATGGCTACACCTTC.